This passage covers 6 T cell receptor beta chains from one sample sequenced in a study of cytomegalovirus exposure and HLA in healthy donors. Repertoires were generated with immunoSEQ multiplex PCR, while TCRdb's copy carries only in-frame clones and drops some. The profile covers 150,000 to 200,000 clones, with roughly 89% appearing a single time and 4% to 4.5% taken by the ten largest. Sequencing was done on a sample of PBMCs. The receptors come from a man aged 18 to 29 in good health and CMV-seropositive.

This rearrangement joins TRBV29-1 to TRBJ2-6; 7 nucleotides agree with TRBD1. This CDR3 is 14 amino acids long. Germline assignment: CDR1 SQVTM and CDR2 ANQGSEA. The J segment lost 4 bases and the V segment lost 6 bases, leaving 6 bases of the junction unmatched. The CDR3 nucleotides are TGCAGCGTGAGACAGGGAGAAGGGGCCAACGTCCTGACTTTC. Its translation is CSVRQGEGANVLTF.

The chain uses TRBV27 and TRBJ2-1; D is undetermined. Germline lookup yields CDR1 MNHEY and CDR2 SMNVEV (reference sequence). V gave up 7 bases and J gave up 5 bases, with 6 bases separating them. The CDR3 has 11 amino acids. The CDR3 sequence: CASILHNEQFF. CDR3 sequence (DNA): TGTGCCAGCATTCTCCACAATGAGCAGTTCTTC.

CDR3 in amino acids: CASSVGGSGRADTQYF. CDR3 sequence (DNA): TGTGCCAGCAGCGTAGGGGGTAGCGGGAGGGCAGATACGCAGTATTTT. This chain links TRBV9 with TRBJ2-3; 11 bases are a match to TRBD2. CDR1 is SGDLS, CDR2 YYNGEE, per germline. V shed 0 bases and J 4 bases; nucleotides not matched to a gene: 4. The CDR3 is 16 amino acids. Filled out from reference TRBV9 and TRBJ2-3, the complete variable domain reads DSGVTQTPKHLITATGQRVTLRCSPRSGDLSVYWYQQSLDQGLQFLIQYYNGEERAKGNILERFSAQQFPDLHSELNLSSLELGDSALYFCASSVGGSGRADTQYFGPGTRLTVL.

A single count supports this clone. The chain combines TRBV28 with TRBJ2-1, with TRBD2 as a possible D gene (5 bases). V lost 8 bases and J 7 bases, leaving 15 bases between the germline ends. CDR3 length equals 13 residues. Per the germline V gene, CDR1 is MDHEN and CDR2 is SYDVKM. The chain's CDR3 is CASGVASWNEQFF. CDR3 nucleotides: TGTGCCAGCGGAGTAGCGTCTTGGAATGAGCAGTTCTTC. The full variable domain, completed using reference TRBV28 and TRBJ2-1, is DVKVTQSSRYLVKRTGEKVFLECVQDMDHENMFWYRQDPGLGLRLIYFSYDVKMKEKGDIPEGYSVSREKKERFSLILESASTNQTSMYLCASGVASWNEQFFGPGTRLTVL.

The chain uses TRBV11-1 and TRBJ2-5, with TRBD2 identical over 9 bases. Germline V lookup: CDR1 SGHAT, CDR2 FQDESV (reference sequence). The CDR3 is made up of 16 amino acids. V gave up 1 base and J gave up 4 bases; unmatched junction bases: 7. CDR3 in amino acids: CASSLGLAVPRETQYF. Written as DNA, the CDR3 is TGTGCCAGCAGCTTAGGACTAGCGGTACCTAGAGAGACCCAGTACTTC.

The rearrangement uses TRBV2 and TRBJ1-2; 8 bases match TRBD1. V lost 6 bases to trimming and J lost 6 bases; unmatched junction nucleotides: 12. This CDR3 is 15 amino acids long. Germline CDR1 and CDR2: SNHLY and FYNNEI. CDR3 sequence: CASSGLSDRVNGYTF. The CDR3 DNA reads TGTGCCAGCAGCGGGTTATCGGACAGGGTGAATGGCTACACCTTC. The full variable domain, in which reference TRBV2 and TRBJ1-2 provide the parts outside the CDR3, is EPEVTQTPSHQVTQMGQEVILRCVPISNHLYFYWYRQILGQKVEFLVSFYNNEISEKSEIFDDQFSVERPDGSNFTLKIRSTKLEDSAMYFCASSGLSDRVNGYTFGSGTRLTVV.